The clone carrying this T cell receptor beta chain was counted ten times or more. Antigen specificity is unknown. The data originate from a study of CD8 T cells in ankylosing spondylitis. Points from the study as a whole: Reportedly, disease-linked clones are significantly enriched in ankylosing spondylitis patients' matched synovial fluid. In ankylosing spondylitis blood, a motif of 7 to 9 highly homologous TCR beta variants appeared characteristic.

V was clipped by 7 bases and J by 5 bases, with 14 bases between them. The CDR3 is 13 residues long. The TCR beta libraries were generated through quantitative 5'-RACE incorporating molecular barcodes. TCRdb reprocessed the 5' RACE reads via MiXCR and lists one record per CDR3 protein. This table holds around 130,000 distinct CDR3 sequences, over 6.5% found once. The J gene is TRBJ2-5, the V gene TRBV12-3 or TRBV12-4; D may be TRBD1 (6 bases). This clonotype was obtained from a male donor with ankylosing spondylitis or in good health (not recorded which). The sequenced material came from blood, either unsorted or a sorted T cell fraction (not recorded which). The CDR3 nucleotides read TGTGCCAGCATGGGCAGGGACAAGGAGACCCAGTACTTC. Translated, it gives CASMGRDKETQYF.